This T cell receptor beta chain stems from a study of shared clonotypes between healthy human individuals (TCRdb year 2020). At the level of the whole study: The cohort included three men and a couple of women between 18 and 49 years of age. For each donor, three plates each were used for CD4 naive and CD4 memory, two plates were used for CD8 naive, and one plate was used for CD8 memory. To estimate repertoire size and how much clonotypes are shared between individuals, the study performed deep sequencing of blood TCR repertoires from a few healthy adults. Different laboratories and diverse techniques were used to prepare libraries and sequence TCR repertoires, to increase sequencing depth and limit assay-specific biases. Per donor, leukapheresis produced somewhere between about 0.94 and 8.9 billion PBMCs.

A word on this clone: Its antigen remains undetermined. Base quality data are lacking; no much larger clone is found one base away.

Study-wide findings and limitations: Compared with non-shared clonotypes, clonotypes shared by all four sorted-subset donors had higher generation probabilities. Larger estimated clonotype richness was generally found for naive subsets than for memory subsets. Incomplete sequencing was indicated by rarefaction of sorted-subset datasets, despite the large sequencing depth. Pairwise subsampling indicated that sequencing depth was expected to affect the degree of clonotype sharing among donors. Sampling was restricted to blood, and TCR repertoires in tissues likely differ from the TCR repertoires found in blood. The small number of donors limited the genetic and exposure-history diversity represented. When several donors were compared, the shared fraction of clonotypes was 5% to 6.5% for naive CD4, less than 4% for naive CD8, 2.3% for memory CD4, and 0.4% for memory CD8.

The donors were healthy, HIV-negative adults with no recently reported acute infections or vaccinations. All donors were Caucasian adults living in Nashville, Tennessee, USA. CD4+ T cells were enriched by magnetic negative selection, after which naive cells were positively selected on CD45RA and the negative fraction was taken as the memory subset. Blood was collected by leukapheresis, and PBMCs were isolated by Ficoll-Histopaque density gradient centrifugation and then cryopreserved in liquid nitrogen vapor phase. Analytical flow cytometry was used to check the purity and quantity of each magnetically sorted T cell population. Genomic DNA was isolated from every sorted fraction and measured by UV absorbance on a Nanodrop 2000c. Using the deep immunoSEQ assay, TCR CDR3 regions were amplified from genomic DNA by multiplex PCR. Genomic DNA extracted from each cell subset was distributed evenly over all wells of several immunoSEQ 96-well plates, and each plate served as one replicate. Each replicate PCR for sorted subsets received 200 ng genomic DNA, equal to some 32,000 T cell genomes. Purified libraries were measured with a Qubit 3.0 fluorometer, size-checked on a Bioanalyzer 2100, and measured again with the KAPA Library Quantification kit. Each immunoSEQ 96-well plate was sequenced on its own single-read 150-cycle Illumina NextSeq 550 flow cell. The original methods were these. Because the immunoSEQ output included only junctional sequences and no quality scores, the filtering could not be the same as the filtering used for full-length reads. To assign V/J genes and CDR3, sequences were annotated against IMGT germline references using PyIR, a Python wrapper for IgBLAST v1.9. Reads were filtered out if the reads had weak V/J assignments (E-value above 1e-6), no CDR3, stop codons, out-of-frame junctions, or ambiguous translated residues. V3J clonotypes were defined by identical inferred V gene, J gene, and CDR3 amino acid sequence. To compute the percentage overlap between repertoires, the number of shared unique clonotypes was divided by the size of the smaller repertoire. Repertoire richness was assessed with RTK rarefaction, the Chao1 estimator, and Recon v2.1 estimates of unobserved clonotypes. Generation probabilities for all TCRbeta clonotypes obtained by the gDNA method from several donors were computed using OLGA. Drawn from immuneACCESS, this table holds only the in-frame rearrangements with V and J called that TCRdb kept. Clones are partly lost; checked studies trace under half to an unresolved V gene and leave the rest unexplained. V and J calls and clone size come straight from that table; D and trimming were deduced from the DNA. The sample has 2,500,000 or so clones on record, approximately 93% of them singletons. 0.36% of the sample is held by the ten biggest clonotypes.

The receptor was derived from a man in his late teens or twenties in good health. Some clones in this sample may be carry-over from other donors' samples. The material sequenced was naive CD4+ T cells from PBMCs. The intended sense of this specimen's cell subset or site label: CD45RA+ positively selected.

The bases read TGTGCCAGCGGGGGGCGCGGGGCCCGAGGTGAAAAACTGTTTTTT. Its protein product is CASGGRGARGEKLFF. The chain couples TRBV2 to TRBJ1-4, and perhaps TRBD1 as D gene, on 6 matching bases. V lost 8 bases and J lost 7 bases; the stretch between them is 20 bases long. Taken from the germline V gene, the CDR1 and CDR2 loops are SNHLY and FYNNEI. Its CDR3 holds 15 amino acids, cysteine through phenylalanine. The CDR3 DNA has 45 bases and is translated from base 1.